Presented here are 11 T cell receptor beta chains from one specimen sequenced in a study of immune evolution from preneoplasia to lung adenocarcinoma. This table comes from immunoSEQ multiplex PCR, and its TCRdb copy is limited to in-frame clones, with some not included. The data show 1,400 to 1,500 clones, under 85% seen once. The sequenced sample consisted of FFPE atypical adenomatous hyperplasia tissue from the lung. Subset indicated: atypical adenomatous hyperplasia (AAH), lung preneoplasia. These TCRs come from a person aged 70 to 85 with lung adenocarcinoma.

This clone was detected once. The DNA for the CDR3 is TGTGCCAGCAGCTTAGGACAGGCTAGCAATCAGCCCCAGCATTTT. As protein: CASSLGQASNQPQHF. The chain couples TRBV7-2 to TRBJ1-5; possible D gene TRBD1, 6 bases. This CDR3 has 15 residues. The V and J ends lost 1 base and 0 bases respectively, with 7 bases between them. In germline, CDR1 is SGHTA, CDR2 FQGNSA.

The V gene is TRBV9, the J gene TRBJ2-1, with D uncertain. Germline-derived CDR1 and CDR2 are SGDLS and YYNGEE. CDR3 size: 15 residues. V dropped 0 bases and J dropped 5 bases, with 12 bases sitting between them. In DNA form, the CDR3 reads TGTGCCAGCAGCGTAGCCCCCAGATCCGACAATGAGCAGTTCTTC. The encoded protein is CASSVAPRSDNEQFF.

V gene TRBV6-5 combines with J gene TRBJ2-7, with a possible D match to TRBD1 (6 bases). This CDR3 comprises 14 residues. Per the germline V gene, CDR1 is MNHEY and CDR2 is SVGAGI. Trimming stripped 4 bases from V and 3 bases from J, with 13 bases between. Here the CDR3 reads CASSSPGTNYEQYF. The CDR3 bases are TGTGCCAGCAGTTCCCCAGGGACAAACTACGAGCAGTACTTC.

This clone was counted between two and nine times. The chain combines TRBV9 with TRBJ2-6; a weak D match, TRBD2 (6 bases). CDR3 length: 15 amino acids. Germline CDR1 is SGDLS and CDR2 is YYNGEE. The V end was cut by 4 bases, the J end by 2 bases, with 10 bases between. CDR3 nucleotide sequence: TGTGCCAGCAGCCCCGGGGGACCTGGGGCCAACGTCCTGACTTTC. It yields the protein CASSPGGPGANVLTF. Complete variable domain (other parts from reference TRBV9 and TRBJ2-6): DSGVTQTPKHLITATGQRVTLRCSPRSGDLSVYWYQQSLDQGLQFLIQYYNGEERAKGNILERFSAQQFPDLHSELNLSSLELGDSALYFCASSPGGPGANVLTFGAGSRLTVL.

The rearrangement joins TRBV5-5 to TRBJ1-1, with D perhaps matching TRBD1 (6 bases). V lost 0 bases, J lost 11 bases, and 23 bases lay in between. CDR1 and CDR2 (germline): SGHKS, YYEKEE (reference sequence). The CDR3 contains 16 residues. The CDR3 reads CASSLEGVRGGAVAFF. The CDR3 DNA sequence: TGTGCCAGCAGCTTGGAGGGGGTTCGCGGGGGCGCGGTGGCTTTCTTT.

The chain has TRBV11-2 and TRBJ2-3; perhaps TRBD2 as D (6 bases). CDR3 size: 15 residues. The V and J ends lost 2 bases and 0 bases respectively, with 9 bases between them. Germline V gives CDR1 SGHAT, CDR2 FQNNGV. DNA of the CDR3: TGTGCCAGCAGCTTAATGAGCGGGAGCACAGATACGCAGTATTTT. The encoded protein is CASSLMSGSTDTQYF.

The chain couples TRBV11-2 to TRBJ2-5; tentatively, D is TRBD1 (6 bases). V lost 5 bases and J 4 bases, leaving 11 bases between the germline ends. Germline V CDR1 and CDR2: SGHAT, FQNNGV. The CDR3 loop spans 13 amino acids. The CDR3 DNA reads as TGTGCCAGCAGCCAACAGGGTACAGAGACCCAGTACTTC. This gives the protein CASSQQGTETQYF.

The chain couples TRBV5-1 to TRBJ2-3; weak D call: TRBD1 (6 bases). Trimming pared 3 bases from V and 4 bases from J, leaving 21 bases between. Germline values: CDR1 SGHRS, CDR2 YFSETQ. This CDR3 has 17 amino acids. The CDR3 spells CASSSRVQGNSPDTQYF. The CDR3 bases are TGCGCCAGCAGCTCGAGGGTTCAGGGGAACAGTCCAGATACGCAGTATTTT.

The gene calls are TRBV30 and TRBJ1-4; 9 bases fit TRBD1. This CDR3 region has 14 residues. The germline gives CDR1 GTSNPN, CDR2 SVGIG (reference sequence). The V gene end was trimmed by 2 bases and the J gene end by 6 bases; junction bases not matched to a gene: 4. The CDR3 DNA sequence: TGTGCCTGGAGTTCGGGACAGGGAGATGAAAAACTGTTTTTT. It encodes CAWSSGQGDEKLFF.

This clone has only one observation. The chain employs TRBV11-2 and TRBJ2-7; D gene uncertain. From germline, CDR1 is SGHAT and CDR2 FQNNGV. Trimming took 0 bases from V and 2 from J, leaving 8 bases between them. The CDR3 extends over 14 amino acids. In nucleotides, the CDR3 is TGTGCCAGCAGCTTAGATCCAGGCGCCTACGAGCAGTACTTC. Translating it yields CASSLDPGAYEQYF.

This chain links TRBV28 with TRBJ1-5, with no clear D. The germline CDR1 and CDR2 sequences are MDHEN and SYDVKM. This CDR3 spans 13 amino acids. Trimming shortened V by 2 bases and J by 5 bases, and 7 bases separated the two germline ends. This CDR3 reads CASSLLPDQPQHF. The CDR3 region has the DNA TGTGCCAGCAGTTTACTTCCGGATCAGCCCCAGCATTTT.